These 20 T cell receptor beta chains share one sample of origin, sequenced in a study of shared T cell receptors in the human thymus. The table came from immunoSEQ multiplex PCR; TCRdb's copy has only in-frame clones and leaves some out. The sample carries around 730,000 clones, approximately 85% recorded once. This sample was also put to use in a study of human thymus T cells.

Source material: thymocytes. Every receptor here comes from a girl in the first two years of life with a congenital heart defect.

The chain employs TRBV7-6 and TRBJ1-6, with TRBD1 matching over 10 bases. This CDR3 region has 16 residues. Germline V lookup: CDR1 SGHVS, CDR2 FNYEAQ. Trimming removed 4 bases from V and 8 bases from J; junction bases left unmatched: 8. CDR3 bases: TGTGCCAGCAGCTCCAACCGGGGGACAGGGGATTCACCCCTCCACTTT. Translation gives CASSSNRGTGDSPLHF.

The chain carries TRBV5-4 and TRBJ1-3, with a weak D call TRBD1 (6 bases). The V and J ends lost 4 bases and 4 bases respectively, with 12 bases between them. The CDR3 contains 14 residues. Germline values: CDR1 SGHNT, CDR2 YYREEE (reference sequence). CDR3 amino acids: CASSPLGQGNTIYF. In DNA form, the CDR3 reads TGTGCCAGCAGCCCTCTAGGACAGGGAAACACCATATATTTT.

The chain carries TRBV19 and TRBJ2-1; 9 positions agree with TRBD2. CDR1 LNHDA and CDR2 SQIVND come from the germline V gene (reference sequence). There are 19 residues in the CDR3. Trimming cost V 5 bases and J 0 bases; bases outside gene matches: 14. CDR3 coding DNA: TGTGCCAGTAGTCCAGCCGGGACTAGCACTGCTCGCTCCTACAATGAGCAGTTCTTC. This sequence encodes CASSPAGTSTARSYNEQFF.

This clone has only one observation. V and J are TRBV7-9 and TRBJ1-2; no clear D. V was clipped by 5 bases and J by 7 bases, with 20 bases between them. Per germline, CDR1 SEHNR and CDR2 FQNEAQ (reference sequence). This CDR3 has 15 residues. CDR3 in amino acids: CASSRDLGSWRGYTF. The CDR3 region has the DNA TGTGCCAGCAGCCGTGACCTGGGTAGCTGGCGTGGCTACACCTTC.

Only one count was recorded for this clone. The gene calls are TRBV14 and TRBJ1-2; no clear D. This CDR3 contains 17 residues. V dropped 0 bases and J dropped 0 bases, with 14 bases sitting between them. The V gene's germline CDR1 is SGHDN and CDR2 FVKESK. The CDR3 DNA reads TGTGCCAGCAGCCAAGAGCGTCCGGGTCGGGCTAACTATGGCTACACCTTC. Protein product: CASSQERPGRANYGYTF.

The V gene is TRBV5-8, the J gene TRBJ1-2, with unresolved D. The CDR3 length is 13 residues. The V end was cut by 2 bases, the J end by 3 bases, with 8 bases between. The germline CDR1 and CDR2 sequences are SGHTS and YDEGEE. DNA of the CDR3: TGTGCCAGCAGCTTATGGCAAGACTATGGCTACACCTTC. The encoded protein is CASSLWQDYGYTF.

The chain employs TRBV30 and TRBJ2-5; 8 bases fit TRBD2. Germline assignment: CDR1 GTSNPN and CDR2 SVGIG (reference sequence). The junction had 10 bases not matched to a gene; V was cut back by 2 bases and J by 5 bases. This CDR3 spans 15 amino acids. CDR3 DNA sequence: TGTGCCTGGAGTAAAAGCGGGGGAATGAGCGAGACCCAGTACTTC. Amino acids: CAWSKSGGMSETQYF.

This sequence joins TRBV28 and TRBJ1-2; maybe TRBD1 (5 bases). This CDR3 is built from 15 residues. Deletions cut 10 bases from V and 3 bases from J, with 21 bases between. From germline, CDR1 is MDHEN and CDR2 SYDVKM. CDR3 DNA sequence: TGTGCCACAAATACATACACAGGTCCCCACTATGGCTACACCTTC. This encodes CATNTYTGPHYGYTF.

For this clone: An end of the junction differs from the germline gene, which may be a read error. The chain combines TRBV5-1 with TRBJ2-7; D possibly corresponds to TRBD1 (6 bases). There are 12 residues in the CDR3. The V gene's germline CDR1 is SGHRS and CDR2 YFSETQ. CDR3 in amino acids: CASSLSPGQLNF. The CDR3 bases are TGCGCCAGCAGCTTGAGCCCGGGACAATTGAACTTC.

The V and J genes are TRBV28 and TRBJ1-2; 8 nucleotides match TRBD1. V dropped 6 bases and J dropped 4; count of bases not matched to a gene: 19. Per the germline V gene, CDR1 is MDHEN and CDR2 is SYDVKM. The CDR3 spans 18 residues. CDR3: CASSPHPQGQDGLYGYTF. CDR3 sequence (DNA): TGTGCCAGCAGCCCACACCCTCAGGGACAGGATGGCCTCTATGGCTACACCTTC.

V and J are TRBV2 and TRBJ2-3; 7 bases match TRBD2. V shed 4 bases and J 4 bases; nucleotides not matched to a gene: 11. CDR1 SNHLY and CDR2 FYNNEI come from the germline V gene. This CDR3 has 16 amino acids. CDR3 nucleotide sequence: TGTGCCAGCAGTGGCGTGGGGGGGACCTTCCCAGATACGCAGTATTTT. It specifies CASSGVGGTFPDTQYF.

The V and J genes are TRBV12-5 and TRBJ1-2; D is perhaps TRBD1 (6 bases). The ends were cut back, 3 bases at V and 0 bases at J, with 26 bases in the middle. Per the germline V gene, CDR1 is LGHNT and CDR2 is FRNRAP. The CDR3 is 20 residues long. The DNA of the CDR3 is TGTGCTAGTGGTTTCCTTCTACCGACAGGCCCTCAACTCCCTAACTATGGCTACACCTTC. Residues: CASGFLLPTGPQLPNYGYTF. The variable domain in full, completed from reference TRBV12-5 and TRBJ1-2, reads DARVTQTPRHKVTEMGQEVTMRCQPILGHNTVFWYRQTMMQGLELLAYFRNRAPLDDSGMPKDRFSAEMPDATLATLKIQPSEPRDSAVYFCASGFLLPTGPQLPNYGYTFGSGTRLTVV.

The chain couples TRBV10-3 to TRBJ2-1; 8 nucleotides line up with TRBD2. Trimming at V came to 7 bases and at J to 2 bases, leaving 13 bases not matched to a gene. The CDR3 extends over 17 amino acids. The germline V gene encodes CDR1 ENHRY and CDR2 SYGVKD. The CDR3 DNA is TGTGCCATCACCAGGGAGGCGGGGGGTCTAGCCTACAATGAGCAGTTCTTC. Its translation: CAITREAGGLAYNEQFF.

V is TRBV14 and J is TRBJ2-7; 7 bases are a match to TRBD1. There are 16 residues in the CDR3. The junction had 11 bases not matched to a gene; V was cut back by 3 bases and J by 3 bases. Germline CDR1 SGHDN, CDR2 FVKESK. CDR3 protein: CASSQMGQFPLYEQYF. In nucleotides, the CDR3 is TGTGCCAGCAGCCAGATGGGACAGTTCCCCCTCTACGAGCAGTACTTC.

CDR3 protein: CASSLRVGGETQYF. The CDR3 nucleotides are TGTGCCAGCAGCTTAAGGGTGGGGGGAGAGACCCAGTACTTC. The chain has TRBV7-8 and TRBJ2-5; possible D gene TRBD2, 6 bases. CDR3 length: 14 residues. The V gene's germline CDR1 is SGHVS and CDR2 FQNEAQ. V lost 2 bases and J lost 4, with 11 bases in between. The complete variable domain, with remaining parts taken from reference TRBV7-8 and TRBJ2-5, reads GAGVSQSPRYKVAKRGQDVALRCDPISGHVSLFWYQQALGQGPEFLTYFQNEAQLDKSGLPSDRFFAERPEGSVSTLKIQRTQQEDSAVYLCASSLRVGGETQYFGPGTRLLVL.

V usage is TRBV7-8 and J usage is TRBJ2-1; 14 bases line up with TRBD2. The ends lost 0 bases at V and 7 bases at J; junction bases unmatched: 14. CDR3 size: 20 residues. Germline V gene sequence: CDR1 SGHVS, CDR2 FQNEAQ. This chain's CDR3 is CASSLADKETSGGAPNEQFF. CDR3 coding DNA: TGTGCCAGCAGCTTAGCGGATAAAGAGACTAGCGGGGGGGCCCCAAATGAGCAGTTCTTC.

The chain uses TRBV10-3 and TRBJ2-2; the match to TRBD1 covers 10 bases. The trim removed 8 bases at V and 3 bases at J, leaving 12 bases unmatched. Germline loops: CDR1 ENHRY, CDR2 SYGVKD. The CDR3 is 17 amino acids. CDR3 region: CAIGPGTGDSDTGELFF. The CDR3 DNA reads as TGTGCCATCGGCCCCGGGACAGGGGATTCGGACACCGGGGAGCTGTTTTTT.

The chain has TRBV2 and TRBJ2-7; unclear D gene. The CDR3 contains 14 residues. Germline lookup yields CDR1 SNHLY and CDR2 FYNNEI. V lost 2 bases and J lost 2, with 10 bases in between. The CDR3 DNA sequence: TGTGCCAGCAGTGAAATTCGCCAGGCCTACGAGCAGTACTTC. It specifies CASSEIRQAYEQYF. Together with reference TRBV2 and TRBJ2-7, the CDR3 gives the full variable domain: EPEVTQTPSHQVTQMGQEVILRCVPISNHLYFYWYRQILGQKVEFLVSFYNNEISEKSEIFDDQFSVERPDGSNFTLKIRSTKLEDSAMYFCASSEIRQAYEQYFGPGTRLTVT.

V is TRBV29-1 and J is TRBJ1-2; no definite D call. Trimming removed 3 bases at V and 5 bases at J, with 16 bases between. Germline V gene lookup returns CDR1 SQVTM and CDR2 ANQGSEA. The CDR3 consists of 14 residues. CDR3 DNA: TGCAGCGTTGAGGAGCCCCAACCGGGGTATGGCTACACCTTC. Amino acids: CSVEEPQPGYGYTF.

The V gene is TRBV6-1, the J gene TRBJ1-5, with 9 bases identical to TRBD1. The CDR3 is 20 residues long. J lost 3 bases, V lost 4 bases, and 19 bases had no gene match. The germline V gene encodes CDR1 MNHNS and CDR2 SASEGT. This CDR3 is CASSGGLLRDREVNNQPQHF. CDR3 coding DNA: TGTGCCAGCAGTGGGGGCCTACTCCGGGACAGGGAGGTGAACAATCAGCCCCAGCATTTT.